What follows are 2 T cell receptor beta chains derived from one specimen sequenced in a study of shared clonotypes between healthy human individuals. Generated by immunoSEQ multiplex PCR, the TCRdb table keeps only in-frame clones and is missing some. The table shows about 1 million clones, with approximately 68% occurring only once. The sequencing sample was made of memory CD4+ T cells sorted from blood. The subset denotes: CD45RA-negative fraction. These receptors all come from a man aged 18 to 35 in good health.

This chain links TRBV5-5 with TRBJ1-1; D is uncertain. CDR3 length equals 15 residues. V was clipped by 0 bases and J by 0 bases, with 9 bases between them. The germline V gene has CDR1 SGHKS and CDR2 YYEKEE (reference sequence). CDR3 region: CASSLEARMNTEAFF. The CDR3 DNA reads TGTGCCAGCAGCTTGGAGGCCAGGATGAACACTGAAGCTTTCTTT.

The chain joins TRBV10-3 to TRBJ2-5, with D uncertain. This CDR3 has 12 residues. The germline V gene encodes CDR1 ENHRY and CDR2 SYGVKD. Trimming pared 11 bases from V and 2 bases from J, leaving 12 bases between. CDR3 protein: CASRPEQETQYF. CDR3 DNA: TGTGCCTCCCGACCGGAGCAAGAGACCCAGTACTTC.